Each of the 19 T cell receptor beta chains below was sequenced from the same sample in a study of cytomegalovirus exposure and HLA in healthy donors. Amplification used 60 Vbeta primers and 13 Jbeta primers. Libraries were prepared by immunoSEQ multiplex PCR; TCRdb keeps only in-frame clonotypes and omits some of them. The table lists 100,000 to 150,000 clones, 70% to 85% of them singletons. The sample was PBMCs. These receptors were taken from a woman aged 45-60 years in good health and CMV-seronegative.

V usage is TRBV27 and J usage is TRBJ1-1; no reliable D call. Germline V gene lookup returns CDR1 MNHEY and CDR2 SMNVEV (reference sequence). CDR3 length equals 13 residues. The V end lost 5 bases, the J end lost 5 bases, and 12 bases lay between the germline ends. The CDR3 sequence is CASSPTSFTEAFF. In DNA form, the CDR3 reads TGTGCCAGCAGTCCTACTAGCTTTACTGAAGCTTTCTTT.

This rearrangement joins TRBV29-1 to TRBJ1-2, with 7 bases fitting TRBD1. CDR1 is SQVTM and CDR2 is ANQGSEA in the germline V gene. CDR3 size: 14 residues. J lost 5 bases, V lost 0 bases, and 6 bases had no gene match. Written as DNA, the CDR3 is TGCAGCGTTGAAGATGGAACAGGGGCATATGGCTACACCTTC. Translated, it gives CSVEDGTGAYGYTF.

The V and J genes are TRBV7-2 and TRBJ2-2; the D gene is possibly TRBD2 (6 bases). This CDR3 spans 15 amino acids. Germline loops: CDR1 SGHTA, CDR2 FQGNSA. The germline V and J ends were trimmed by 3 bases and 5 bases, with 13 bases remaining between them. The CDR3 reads CASSFRSGETGELFF. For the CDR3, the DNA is TGTGCCAGCAGCTTCCGGTCGGGAGAAACCGGGGAGCTGTTTTTT.

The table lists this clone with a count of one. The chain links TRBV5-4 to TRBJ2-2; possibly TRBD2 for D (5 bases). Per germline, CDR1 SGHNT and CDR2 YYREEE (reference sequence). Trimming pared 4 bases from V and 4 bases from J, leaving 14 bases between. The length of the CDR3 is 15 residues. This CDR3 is CASSQDSFGTGELFF. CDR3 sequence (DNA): TGTGCCAGCAGCCAGGACTCGTTCGGCACCGGGGAGCTGTTTTTT.

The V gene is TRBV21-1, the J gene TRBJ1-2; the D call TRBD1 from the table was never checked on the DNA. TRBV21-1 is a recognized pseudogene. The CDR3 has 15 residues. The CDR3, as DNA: TGTGCCAGCAGCTACCGGGACAGTGGTAACTATGGCTACACCTTC. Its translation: CASSYRDSGNYGYTF.

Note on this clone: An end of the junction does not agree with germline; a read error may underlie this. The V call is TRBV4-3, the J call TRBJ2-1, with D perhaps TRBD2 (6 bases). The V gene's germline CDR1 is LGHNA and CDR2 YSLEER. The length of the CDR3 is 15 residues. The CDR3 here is CASSQDPGSRGRSIF. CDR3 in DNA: TGCGCCAGCAGCCAAGATCCAGGCTCTCGGGGGAGGAGTATCTTC.

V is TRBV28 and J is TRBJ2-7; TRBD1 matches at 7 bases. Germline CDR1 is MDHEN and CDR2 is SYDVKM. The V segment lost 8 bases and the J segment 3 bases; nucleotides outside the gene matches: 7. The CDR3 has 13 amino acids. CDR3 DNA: TGTGCCAGCCAAGGGGGCCGACTCTACGAGCAGTACTTC. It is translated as CASQGGRLYEQYF.

The CDR3 DNA reads as TGTGCCAGCAGCTCCCCAGGATGGCCGGAGACCCAGTACTTC. Its protein product is CASSSPGWPETQYF. The rearrangement joins TRBV7-2 to TRBJ2-5, with no clear D. The V end lost 4 bases, the J end lost 5 bases, and 14 bases lay between the germline ends. The germline V gene has CDR1 SGHTA and CDR2 FQGNSA. The CDR3 runs to 14 residues.

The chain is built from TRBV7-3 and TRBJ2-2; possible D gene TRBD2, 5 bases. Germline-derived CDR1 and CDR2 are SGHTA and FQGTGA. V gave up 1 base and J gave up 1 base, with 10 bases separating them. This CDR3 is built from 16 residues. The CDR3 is CASSLMSGKNTGELFF. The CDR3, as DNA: TGTGCCAGCAGCTTAATGTCGGGAAAGAACACCGGGGAGCTGTTTTTT.

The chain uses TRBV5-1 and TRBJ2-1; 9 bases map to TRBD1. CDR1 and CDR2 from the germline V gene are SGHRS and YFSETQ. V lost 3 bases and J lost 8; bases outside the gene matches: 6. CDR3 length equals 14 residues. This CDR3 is CASSYRTGADEQFF. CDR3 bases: TGCGCCAGCAGCTACCGGACAGGGGCGGATGAGCAGTTCTTC.

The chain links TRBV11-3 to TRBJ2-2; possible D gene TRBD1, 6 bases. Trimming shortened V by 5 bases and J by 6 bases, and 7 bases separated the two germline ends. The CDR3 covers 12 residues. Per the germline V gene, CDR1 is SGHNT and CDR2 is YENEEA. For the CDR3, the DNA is TGTGCCAGCAGCAACAGGGCCGGGGAGCTGTTTTTT. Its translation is CASSNRAGELFF. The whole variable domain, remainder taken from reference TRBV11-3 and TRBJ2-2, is EAGVVQSPRYKIIEKKQPVAFWCNPISGHNTLYWYLQNLGQGPELLIRYENEEAVDDSQLPKDRFSAERLKGVDSTLKIQPAELGDSAVYLCASSNRAGELFFGEGSRLTVL.

CDR3 sequence reads: CASSYSGRTSYNEQFF. CDR3 bases: TGTGCCAGCAGTTACTCGGGGAGAACCTCCTACAATGAGCAGTTCTTC. The chain uses TRBV6-5 and TRBJ2-1; tentatively, D is TRBD2 (5 bases). This CDR3 is 16 amino acids long. Deletions cut 0 bases from V and 0 bases from J, with 9 bases between. Germline V gene sequence: CDR1 MNHEY, CDR2 SVGAGI.

Here the CDR3 reads CASSRSGVNEQYF. CDR3 in DNA: TGTGCCAGTAGTAGGTCGGGAGTCAACGAGCAGTACTTC. This chain connects TRBV19 to TRBJ2-5; D possibly corresponds to TRBD2 (6 bases). Gene TRBJ2-7 matches the end of the DNA better, so the J call may be wrong. CDR3 length equals 13 residues. Germline V CDR1 and CDR2: LNHDA, SQIVND (reference sequence).

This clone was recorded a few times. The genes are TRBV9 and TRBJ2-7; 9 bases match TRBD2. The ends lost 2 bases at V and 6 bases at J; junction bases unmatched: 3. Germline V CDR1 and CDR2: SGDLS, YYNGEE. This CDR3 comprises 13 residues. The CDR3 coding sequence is TGTGCCAGCAGCGTGGCGGGAGGGATCGAGCAGTACTTC. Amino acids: CASSVAGGIEQYF.

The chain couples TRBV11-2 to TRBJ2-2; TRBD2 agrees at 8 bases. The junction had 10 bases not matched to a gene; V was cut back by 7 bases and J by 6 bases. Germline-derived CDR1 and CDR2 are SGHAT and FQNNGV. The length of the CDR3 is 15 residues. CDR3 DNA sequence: TGTGCCAGCACCCTAGGACTAGCTTCGTCCGGGGAGCTGTTTTTT. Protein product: CASTLGLASSGELFF.

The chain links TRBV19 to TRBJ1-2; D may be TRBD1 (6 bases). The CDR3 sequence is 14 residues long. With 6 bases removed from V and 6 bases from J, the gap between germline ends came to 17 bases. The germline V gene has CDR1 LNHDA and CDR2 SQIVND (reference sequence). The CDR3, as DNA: TGTGCCAGTAGCTCGATAGGTGCAGGGGATGGCTACACCTTC. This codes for CASSSIGAGDGYTF.

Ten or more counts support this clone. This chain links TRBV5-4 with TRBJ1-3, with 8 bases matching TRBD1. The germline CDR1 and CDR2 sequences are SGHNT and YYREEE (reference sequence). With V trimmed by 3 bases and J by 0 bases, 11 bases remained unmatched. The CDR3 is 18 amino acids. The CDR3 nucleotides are TGTGCCAGCAGCTCGGGCCCCACAGGGGGGAGCTCTGGAAACACCATATATTTT. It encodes CASSSGPTGGSSGNTIYF. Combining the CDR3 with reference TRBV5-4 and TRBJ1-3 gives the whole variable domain ETGVTQSPTHLIKTRGQQVTLRCSSQSGHNTVSWYQQALGQGPQFIFQYYREEENGRGNFPPRFSGLQFPNYSSELNVNALELDDSALYLCASSSGPTGGSSGNTIYFGEGSWLTVV.

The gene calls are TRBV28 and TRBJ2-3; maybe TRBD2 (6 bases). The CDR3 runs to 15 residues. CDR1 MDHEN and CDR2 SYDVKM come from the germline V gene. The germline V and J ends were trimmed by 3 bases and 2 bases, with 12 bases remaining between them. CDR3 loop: CASSLRRDPTDTQYF. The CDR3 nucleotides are TGTGCCAGCAGTTTGAGGAGGGACCCCACAGATACGCAGTATTTT. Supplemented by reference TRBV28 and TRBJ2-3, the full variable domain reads DVKVTQSSRYLVKRTGEKVFLECVQDMDHENMFWYRQDPGLGLRLIYFSYDVKMKEKGDIPEGYSVSREKKERFSLILESASTNQTSMYLCASSLRRDPTDTQYFGPGTRLTVL.

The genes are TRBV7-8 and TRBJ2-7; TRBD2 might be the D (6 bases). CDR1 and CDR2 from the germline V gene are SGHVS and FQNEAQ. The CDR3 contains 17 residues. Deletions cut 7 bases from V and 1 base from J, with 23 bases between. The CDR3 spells CASTPGTSIKGSYEQYF. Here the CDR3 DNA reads TGTGCCAGCACTCCAGGGACTTCAATCAAGGGTTCCTACGAGCAGTACTTC.